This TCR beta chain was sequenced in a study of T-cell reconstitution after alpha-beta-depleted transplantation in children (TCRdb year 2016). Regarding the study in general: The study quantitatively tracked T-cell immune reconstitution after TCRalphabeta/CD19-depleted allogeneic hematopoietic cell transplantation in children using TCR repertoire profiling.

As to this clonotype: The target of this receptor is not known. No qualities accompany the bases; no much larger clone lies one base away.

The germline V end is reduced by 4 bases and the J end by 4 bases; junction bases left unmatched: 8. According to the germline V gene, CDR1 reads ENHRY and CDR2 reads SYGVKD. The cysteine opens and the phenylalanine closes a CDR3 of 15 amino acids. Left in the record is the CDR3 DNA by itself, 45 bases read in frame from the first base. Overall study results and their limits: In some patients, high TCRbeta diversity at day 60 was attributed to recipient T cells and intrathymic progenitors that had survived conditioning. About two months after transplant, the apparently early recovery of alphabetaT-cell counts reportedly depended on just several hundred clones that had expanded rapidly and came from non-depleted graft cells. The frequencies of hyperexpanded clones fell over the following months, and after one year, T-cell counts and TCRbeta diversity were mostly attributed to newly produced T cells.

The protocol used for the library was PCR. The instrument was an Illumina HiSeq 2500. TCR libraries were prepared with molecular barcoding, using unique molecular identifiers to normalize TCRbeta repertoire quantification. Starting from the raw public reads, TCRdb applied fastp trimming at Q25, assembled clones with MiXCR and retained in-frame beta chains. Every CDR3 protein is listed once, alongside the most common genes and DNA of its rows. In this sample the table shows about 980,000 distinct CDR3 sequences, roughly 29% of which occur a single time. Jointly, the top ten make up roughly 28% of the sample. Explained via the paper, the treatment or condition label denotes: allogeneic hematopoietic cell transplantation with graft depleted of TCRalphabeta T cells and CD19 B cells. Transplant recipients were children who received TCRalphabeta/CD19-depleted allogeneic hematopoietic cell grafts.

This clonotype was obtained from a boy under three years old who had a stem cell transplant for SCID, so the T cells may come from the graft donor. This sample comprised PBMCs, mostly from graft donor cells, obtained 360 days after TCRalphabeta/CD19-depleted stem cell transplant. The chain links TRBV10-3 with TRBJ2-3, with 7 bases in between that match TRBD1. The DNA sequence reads TGTGCCATCAGTGCCACCGGGACAGCTGCAGATACGCAGTATTTT. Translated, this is CAISATGTAADTQYF.